These 20 T cell receptor beta chains came from one sample sequenced in a study of spatial heterogeneity in lung cancer (dated 2019 in TCRdb). What the work shows at the level of the full study, not this receptor alone: The tumor nonsynonymous mutation count correlated with the number of expanded alpha and beta TCRs within the tumor.

Antigens of these TCRs are unknown. The library was built by means of 5' RACE. The sequencer was a NextSeq 500. Using fastp trimming at Q25 and MiXCR clonotype assembly, TCRdb reanalyzed the public sequencing data and kept in-frame beta chains. Each CDR3 protein appears once, grouped with its most common genes and DNA. The sample yields about 28,000 distinct CDR3 sequences; roughly 6.6% were counted once. Together, the top ten hold 24% of the sample. The sample's time point label is to be understood as: sample taken at primary tumor resection. The sequencing here drew on lung tumor tissue, taken at surgery. The receptors derive from a male donor with early-stage non-small cell lung cancer.

This clonotype was seen only a few times. The genes are TRBV6-5 and TRBJ2-7; D is possibly TRBD1 (6 bases). CDR1 is MNHEY and CDR2 is SVGAGI in the germline V gene. The CDR3 totals 14 residues. The V end lost 5 bases, the J end lost 3 bases, and 14 bases lay between the germline ends. As DNA, the CDR3 is TGTGCCAGCAGTCCCCCGGGACAACTCTACGAGCAGTACTTC. It specifies CASSPPGQLYEQYF.

This clonotype was recorded at least ten times. The chain couples TRBV27 to TRBJ2-3, with 7 bases aligning to TRBD1. Losses at the gene ends were 6 bases for V and 2 bases for J; bases not matched to a gene: 11. Looked up from germline, CDR1 is MNHEY and CDR2 is SMNVEV (reference sequence). CDR3 size: 16 residues. The CDR3 is CASRPRTGDLTDTQYF. The CDR3, as DNA: TGTGCCAGCAGGCCGCGTACAGGGGACCTCACAGATACGCAGTATTTT.

The gene calls are TRBV10-3 and TRBJ2-5; a weak D match, TRBD1 (5 bases). The germline V gene has CDR1 ENHRY and CDR2 SYGVKD. The CDR3 contains 12 residues. The V and J ends lost 6 bases and 2 bases respectively, with 7 bases between them. CDR3 in amino acids: CAIRTEQETQYF. The CDR3 DNA sequence: TGTGCCATCAGGACAGAGCAAGAGACCCAGTACTTC.

The CDR3 DNA is TGCAGTGGGGCAGGGAGGCCCTACGAGCAGTACTTC. The encoded protein is CSGAGRPYEQYF. The genes are TRBV20-1 and TRBJ2-7, with D possibly being TRBD2 (6 bases). Germline assignment: CDR1 DFQATT and CDR2 SNEGSKA (reference sequence). Trimming took 7 bases from V and 2 from J, leaving 12 bases between them. The CDR3 covers 12 residues.

The rearrangement joins TRBV4-3 to TRBJ1-1; D uncertain. Germline lookup yields CDR1 LGHNA and CDR2 YSLEER. V lost 1 base, J lost 7 bases, and 19 bases lay in between. This CDR3 has 16 amino acids. The CDR3 spells CASSQGYSPPPNEAFF. As DNA, the CDR3 is TGCGCCAGCAGCCAAGGGTACAGCCCTCCTCCCAATGAAGCTTTCTTT.

This clonotype came up a few times. The rearrangement joins TRBV20-1 to TRBJ1-5; D remains unclear. This CDR3 comprises 13 residues. Germline V gene data show CDR1 as DFQATT and CDR2 as SNEGSKA (reference sequence). Trimming removed 3 bases from V and 4 bases from J, with 10 bases in between. The CDR3 loop is CSASSNRNQPQHF. CDR3 nucleotides: TGCAGTGCTAGTAGTAACAGAAATCAGCCCCAGCATTTT.

There are many counts of this clonotype. The chain combines TRBV7-2 with TRBJ1-1; D is uncertain. CDR1 SGHTA and CDR2 FQGNSA come from the germline V gene. The CDR3 contains 13 residues. Trimming cost V 5 bases and J 4 bases, with 11 bases left between them. The CDR3 loop is CASSRPKGTEAFF. The CDR3, as DNA: TGTGCCAGCAGCCGGCCCAAGGGCACTGAAGCTTTCTTT.

This clonotype was counted many times. The chain is built from TRBV3-1 and TRBJ1-1; TRBD1 is a possible D gene (6 bases). Per germline, CDR1 LGHDT and CDR2 YNNKEL (reference sequence). V lost 4 bases and J 4 bases, leaving 16 bases between the germline ends. The CDR3 is made up of 15 amino acids. The CDR3 coding sequence is TGTGCCAGCAGCCCATACAGGGACCGAGGCACTGAAGCTTTCTTT. Amino acids: CASSPYRDRGTEAFF.

About this clonotype itself: A much larger clone sits a single nucleotide away, making a read error possible. The V call is TRBV7-9, the J call TRBJ1-1, with D perhaps matching TRBD1 (5 bases). The CDR3 runs 14 residues. In germline, CDR1 is SEHNR, CDR2 FQNEAQ (reference sequence). CDR3 coding DNA: TGTGTCAGCAGCTTAGTGGCAGGGAGCACTGAAGCTTTCTTT. Residues: CVSSLVAGSTEAFF.

This clonotype was counted at least ten times. At one end the junction does not follow the germline gene, possibly because of a read error. The CDR3 protein is CASSLEPRSYNEQFF. Written as DNA, the CDR3 is TGTGCTAGCAGCTTAGAGCCTAGGAGCTACAATGAGCAGTTCTTC. The V and J genes are TRBV7-7 and TRBJ2-1; D unclear. Germline-derived CDR1 and CDR2 are SSHAT and FNYEAQ (reference sequence). The CDR3 spans 15 residues.

This clonotype has at least ten counts. This chain uses TRBV4-3 with TRBJ1-4; a weak D match, TRBD1 (5 bases). V gave up 0 bases and J gave up 7 bases, with 21 bases separating them. The CDR3 has 18 amino acids. Germline V CDR1 and CDR2: LGHNA, YSLEER. As DNA, the CDR3 is TGCGCCAGCAGCCAAGATCTTTCGCAGGGTTTGCTGGGTGAAAAACTGTTTTTT. It translates to CASSQDLSQGLLGEKLFF.

In this sample, this clonotype turned up once. This chain links TRBV14 with TRBJ2-2, with no clear D. Germline CDR1 reads SGHDN; CDR2 reads FVKESK. The length of the CDR3 is 13 residues. Trimming removed 2 bases from V and 4 bases from J, with 5 bases in between. CDR3 in DNA: TGTGCCAGCAGCCAATCCATCACCGGGGAGCTGTTTTTT. Translation gives CASSQSITGELFF. Based on the CDR3 plus reference TRBV14 and TRBJ2-2, the full variable domain is EAGVTQFPSHSVIEKGQTVTLRCDPISGHDNLYWYRRVMGKEIKFLLHFVKESKQDESGMPNNRFLAERTGGTYSTLKVQPAELEDSGVYFCASSQSITGELFFGEGSRLTVL.

This clonotype is medium-sized. The chain combines TRBV6-5 with TRBJ1-2, with D tentatively TRBD1 (5 bases). The CDR3 sequence is 11 residues long. The V gene lost 5 bases and the J gene lost 5 bases, with 6 bases spanning the gap. Germline values: CDR1 MNHEY, CDR2 SVGAGI. The CDR3 sequence is CASSRGYGYTF. CDR3 DNA sequence: TGTGCCAGCAGTAGGGGTTATGGCTACACCTTC.

CDR3 DNA: TGTGCCAGCAGTCGAGGACGGAACTCCTACGAGCAGTACTTC. It is translated as CASSRGRNSYEQYF. The chain uses TRBV11-2 and TRBJ2-7; D unclear. Per the germline V gene, CDR1 is SGHAT and CDR2 is FQNNGV. V was shortened by 6 bases and J by 0 bases, with 12 bases between the two germline ends. This CDR3 region has 14 residues.

This clonotype was seen ten or more times. V usage is TRBV12-3 or TRBV12-4 and J usage is TRBJ1-1; D uncertain. There are 15 residues in the CDR3. Trimming cost V 1 base and J 1 base, with 10 bases left between them. The CDR3 spells CASSLGGLSNTEAFF. In DNA, the CDR3 is TGTGCCAGCAGTTTAGGCGGACTCTCGAACACTGAAGCTTTCTTT.

This clonotype showed up many times. The V gene is TRBV6-2 or TRBV6-3, the J gene TRBJ2-3, with D perhaps matching TRBD2 (6 bases). Looked up from germline, CDR1 is MNHEY and CDR2 is SVGEGT. Between the trimmed V and J ends, which lost 5 bases and 2 bases, there was a span of 14 bases. The CDR3 runs to 15 residues. CDR3 amino acids: CASSRPGGATDTQYF. CDR3 sequence (DNA): TGTGCCAGCAGTAGGCCCGGCGGGGCCACAGATACGCAGTATTTT.

At least ten counts were recorded for this clonotype. The chain is built from TRBV12-3 or TRBV12-4 and TRBJ1-4; no firm D call. The CDR3 extends over 13 amino acids. V lost 6 bases and J lost 3, with 8 bases in between. The CDR3 loop is CASRRVSNEKLFF. The CDR3 DNA follows: TGTGCCAGCAGAAGGGTGTCTAATGAAAAACTGTTTTTT.

This clonotype was recorded a few times. The chain has TRBV7-6 and TRBJ2-3, with 13 nucleotides matching TRBD2. CDR1 and CDR2 (germline): SGHVS, FNYEAQ. The CDR3 consists of 16 residues. V was pared by 6 bases and J by 3 bases, with 6 bases of the junction left unmatched. The CDR3 spells CASRRLAGGGTDTQYF. The CDR3 DNA reads as TGTGCCAGCAGACGACTAGCGGGGGGTGGTACAGATACGCAGTATTTT.

By sample fraction, this clonotype is large. The chain carries TRBV7-9 and TRBJ2-7; 9 positions agree with TRBD1. The CDR3 length is 14 residues. Germline V lookup: CDR1 SEHNR, CDR2 FQNEAQ (reference sequence). The ends lost 4 bases at V and 3 bases at J; junction bases unmatched: 4. The CDR3: CASSSTGGHYEQYF. CDR3 bases: TGTGCCAGCAGCTCGACAGGGGGTCACTACGAGCAGTACTTC. The full variable domain, its missing parts supplied by reference TRBV7-9 and TRBJ2-7, is DTGVSQNPRHKITKRGQNVTFRCDPISEHNRLYWYRQTLGQGPEFLTYFQNEAQLEKSRLLSDRFSAERPKGSFSTLEIQRTEQGDSAMYLCASSSTGGHYEQYFGPGTRLTVT.

This clonotype was seen only a few times. This chain links TRBV5-1 with TRBJ1-1; 12 bases agree with TRBD1. The germline V gene has CDR1 SGHRS and CDR2 YFSETQ. This CDR3 comprises 14 residues. V gave up 4 bases and J gave up 7 bases; unmatched junction bases: 5. This CDR3 reads CASSRGQGASEAFF. Written as DNA, the CDR3 is TGCGCCAGCAGCCGGGGACAGGGGGCGAGTGAAGCTTTCTTT.